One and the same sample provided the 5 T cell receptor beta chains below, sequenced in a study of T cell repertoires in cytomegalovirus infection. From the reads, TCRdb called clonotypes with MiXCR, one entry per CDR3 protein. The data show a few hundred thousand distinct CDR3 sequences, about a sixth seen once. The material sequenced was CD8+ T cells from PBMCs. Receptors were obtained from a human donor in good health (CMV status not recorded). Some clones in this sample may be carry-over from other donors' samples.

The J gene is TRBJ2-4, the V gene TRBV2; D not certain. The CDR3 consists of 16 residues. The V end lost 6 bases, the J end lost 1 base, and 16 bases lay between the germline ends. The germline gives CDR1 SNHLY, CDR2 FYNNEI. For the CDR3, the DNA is TGTGCCAGCAGGGAATGGCCTATGGGGGCCAAAAACATTCAGTACTTC. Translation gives CASREWPMGAKNIQYF. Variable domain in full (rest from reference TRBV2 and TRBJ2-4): EPEVTQTPSHQVTQMGQEVILRCVPISNHLYFYWYRQILGQKVEFLVSFYNNEISEKSEIFDDQFSVERPDGSNFTLKIRSTKLEDSAMYFCASREWPMGAKNIQYFGAGTRLSVL.

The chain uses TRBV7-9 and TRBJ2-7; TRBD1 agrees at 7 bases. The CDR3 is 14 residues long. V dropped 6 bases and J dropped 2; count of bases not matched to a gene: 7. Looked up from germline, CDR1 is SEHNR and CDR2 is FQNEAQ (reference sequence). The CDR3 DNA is TGTGCCAGCAGTACCCCAGGACAGGCCTACGAGCAGTACTTC. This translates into CASSTPGQAYEQYF. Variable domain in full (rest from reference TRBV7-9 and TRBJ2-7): DTGVSQNPRHKITKRGQNVTFRCDPISEHNRLYWYRQTLGQGPEFLTYFQNEAQLEKSRLLSDRFSAERPKGSFSTLEIQRTEQGDSAMYLCASSTPGQAYEQYFGPGTRLTVT.

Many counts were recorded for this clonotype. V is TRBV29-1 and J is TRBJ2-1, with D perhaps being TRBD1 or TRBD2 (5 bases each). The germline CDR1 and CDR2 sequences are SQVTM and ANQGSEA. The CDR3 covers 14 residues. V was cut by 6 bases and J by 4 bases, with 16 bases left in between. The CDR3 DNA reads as TGCAGCGTGGAGGTGATAGAGGGGTACAATGAGCAGTTCTTC. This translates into CSVEVIEGYNEQFF.

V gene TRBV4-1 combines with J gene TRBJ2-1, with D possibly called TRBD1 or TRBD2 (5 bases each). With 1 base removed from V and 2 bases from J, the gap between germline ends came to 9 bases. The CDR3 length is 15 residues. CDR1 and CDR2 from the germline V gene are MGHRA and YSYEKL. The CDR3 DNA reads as TGCGCCAGCAGCCAAGTTGGGGGAGCCTACAATGAGCAGTTCTTC. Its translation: CASSQVGGAYNEQFF.

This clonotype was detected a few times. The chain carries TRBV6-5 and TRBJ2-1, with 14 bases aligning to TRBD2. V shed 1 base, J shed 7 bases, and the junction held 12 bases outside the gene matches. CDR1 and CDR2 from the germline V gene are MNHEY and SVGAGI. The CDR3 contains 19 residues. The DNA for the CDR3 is TGTGCCAGCAGTTACTGGACTAGCGGGGGGTCCACTCTTGGGAATGAGCAGTTCTTC. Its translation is CASSYWTSGGSTLGNEQFF.